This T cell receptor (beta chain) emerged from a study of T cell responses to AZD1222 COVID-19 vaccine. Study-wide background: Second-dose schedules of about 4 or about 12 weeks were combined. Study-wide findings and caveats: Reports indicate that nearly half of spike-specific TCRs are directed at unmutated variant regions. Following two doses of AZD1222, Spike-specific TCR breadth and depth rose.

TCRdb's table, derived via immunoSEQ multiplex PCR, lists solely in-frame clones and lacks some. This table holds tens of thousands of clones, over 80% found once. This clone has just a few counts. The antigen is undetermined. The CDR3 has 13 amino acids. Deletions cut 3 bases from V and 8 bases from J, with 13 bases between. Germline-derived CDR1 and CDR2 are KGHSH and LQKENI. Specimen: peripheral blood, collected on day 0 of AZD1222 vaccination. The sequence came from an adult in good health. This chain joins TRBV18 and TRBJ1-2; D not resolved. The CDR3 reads CASSPPGPEGYTF. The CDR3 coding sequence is TGTGCCAGCTCACCTCCCGGGCCCGAGGGCTACACCTTC.